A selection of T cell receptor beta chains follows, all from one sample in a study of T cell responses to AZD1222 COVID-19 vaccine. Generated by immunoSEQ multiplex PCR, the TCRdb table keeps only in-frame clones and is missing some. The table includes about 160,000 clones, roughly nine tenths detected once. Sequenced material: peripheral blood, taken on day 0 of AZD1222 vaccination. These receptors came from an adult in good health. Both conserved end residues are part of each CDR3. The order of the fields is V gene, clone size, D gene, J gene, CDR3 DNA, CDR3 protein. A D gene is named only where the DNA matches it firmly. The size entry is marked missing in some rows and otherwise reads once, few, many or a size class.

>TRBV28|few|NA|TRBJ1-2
TGTGCCAGCAGATCGGGACCGGACTATGGCTACACCTTC
CASRSGPDYGYTF
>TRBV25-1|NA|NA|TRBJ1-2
TGTGCCAGCAGTGACAGCGCCTCTGGCTATGGCTACACCTTC
CASSDSASGYGYTF
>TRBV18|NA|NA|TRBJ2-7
TGTGCCAGCTCCATGACAGGTCCCTACGAGCAGTACTTC
CASSMTGPYEQYF
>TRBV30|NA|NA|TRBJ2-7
TGTGCCTGGAACGGACCTTTAGGACATATCTACGAGCAGTACTTC
CAWNGPLGHIYEQYF
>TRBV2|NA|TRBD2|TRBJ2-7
TGTGCCAGCCGACTAGCCGAGAGCTCCTACGAGCAGTACTTC
CASRLAESSYEQYF
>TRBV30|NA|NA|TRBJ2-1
TGTGCCTGGAGTGTAAACGGGTACAATGAGCAGTTCTTC
CAWSVNGYNEQFF
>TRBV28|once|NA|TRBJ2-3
TGTGCCAGCAGTGAATACACAGATACGCAGTATTTT
CASSEYTDTQYF
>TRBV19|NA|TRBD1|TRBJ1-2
TGTGCCAGTAGAAAGGACAGGAACTATGGCTACACCTTC
CASRKDRNYGYTF
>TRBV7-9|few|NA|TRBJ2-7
TGTGCCAGCAGCCAACCGCTAGGGGTTGGCGAGCAGTACTTC
CASSQPLGVGEQYF
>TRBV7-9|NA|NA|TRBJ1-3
TGTGCCAGCAGCCCTGATTTTGGAAACACCATATATTTT
CASSPDFGNTIYF
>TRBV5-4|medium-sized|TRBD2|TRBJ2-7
TGTGCCAGCAGCTCGGGGGGAGAATACTACGAGCAGTACTTC
CASSSGGEYYEQYF
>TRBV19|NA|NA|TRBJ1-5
TGTGCCAGTAGTATCACCCCGGGTGGTTGGGATCAGCCCCAGCATTTT
CASSITPGGWDQPQHF
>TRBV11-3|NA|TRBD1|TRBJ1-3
TGTGCCAGCAGCAGACAGGGGGGGACCTCTGGAAACACCATATATTTT
CASSRQGGTSGNTIYF
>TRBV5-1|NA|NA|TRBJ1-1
TGCGCCAGCAGCTTGGGGGCTACGAACACTGAAGCTTTCTTT
CASSLGATNTEAFF
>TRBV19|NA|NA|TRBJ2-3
TGTGCCAGTAGTACACCCCCAGATACGCAGTATTTT
CASSTPPDTQYF
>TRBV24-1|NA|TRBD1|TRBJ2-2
TGTGCCACCAGTGCCGGGACAGGGCGCACCGGGGAGCTGTTTTTT
CATSAGTGRTGELFF
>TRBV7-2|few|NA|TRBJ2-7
TGTGCCAGCAGCTTAAGGACGAACGGTGAGCAGTACTTC
CASSLRTNGEQYF
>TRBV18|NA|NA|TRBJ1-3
TGTGCCAGCTCACTACAGAGGGGAGACACCATATATTTT
CASSLQRGDTIYF
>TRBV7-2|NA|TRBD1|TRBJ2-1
TGTGCCAGCAGCTCGGACAGGCAATATGAGCAGTTCTTC
CASSSDRQYEQFF
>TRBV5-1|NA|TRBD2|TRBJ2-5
TGCGCCAGCAGCGTACTCGGTCACGGGCGGGAGAGGACCCAGTACTTC
CASSVLGHGRERTQYF
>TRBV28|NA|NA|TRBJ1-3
TGTGCCACCGGACGGATCTCTGGAAACACCATATATTTT
CATGRISGNTIYF
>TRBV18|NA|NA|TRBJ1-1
TGTGCCAGCTCACCGGGTCAAGGGCGGGAGCGAGGCACTGAAGCTTTCTTT
CASSPGQGRERGTEAFF
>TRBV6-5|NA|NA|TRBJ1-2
TGTGCCAGCAGCAAAAGGGAGAACTATGGCTACACCTTC
CASSKRENYGYTF
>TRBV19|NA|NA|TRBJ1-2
TGTGCCAGTAGTATGGGAGGGGCCAAAAACTATGGCTACACCTTC
CASSMGGAKNYGYTF
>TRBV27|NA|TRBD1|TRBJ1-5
TGTGCCAGCAGTAGGGACAGGGATAATCAGCCCCAGCATTTT
CASSRDRDNQPQHF
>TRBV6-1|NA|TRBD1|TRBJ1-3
TGTGCCAGCAGTGAGACAGGGGGCGTTAAGGCTGGAAACACCATATATTTT
CASSETGGVKAGNTIYF
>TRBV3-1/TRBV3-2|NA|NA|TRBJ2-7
TGTGCCAGCAGCCGGACAGACTACGAGCAGTACTTC
CASSRTDYEQYF
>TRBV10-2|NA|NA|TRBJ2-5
TGCGCCAGCAATAGAGAGACCCAGTACTTC
CASNRETQYF
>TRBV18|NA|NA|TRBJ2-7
TGTGCCAGCTCCCAATTTGAGGGGCGGGTCGAGCAGTACTTC
CASSQFEGRVEQYF
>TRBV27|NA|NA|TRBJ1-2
TGTGCCAGCAGTACCCGGGGCAACTATGGCTACACCTTC
CASSTRGNYGYTF
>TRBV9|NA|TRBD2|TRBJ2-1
TGTGCCAGCAGCGTAGTGGCGCCCAGCGGGAGGTCCAAGGGTTACAATGAGCAGTTCTTC
CASSVVAPSGRSKGYNEQFF
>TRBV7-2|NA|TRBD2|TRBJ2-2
TGTGCCAGCAGCCCTGGAGCGGGAGGGCCCACCGGGGAGCTGTTTTTT
CASSPGAGGPTGELFF
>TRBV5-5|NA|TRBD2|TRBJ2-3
TGTGCCAGCAGCTTGGGGTCGGGAGGATCCCTCACAGATACGCAGTATTTT
CASSLGSGGSLTDTQYF
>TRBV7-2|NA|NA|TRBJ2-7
TGTGCCAGCAGCTTGGTTCGGGAGCAGTACTTC
CASSLVREQYF
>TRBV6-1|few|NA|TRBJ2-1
TGTGCCAGCAGTCGGTCTGACAATGAGCAGTTCTTC
CASSRSDNEQFF
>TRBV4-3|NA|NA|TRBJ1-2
TGCGCCAGCAGCCAACAGACTGATAACTATGGCTACACCTTC
CASSQQTDNYGYTF
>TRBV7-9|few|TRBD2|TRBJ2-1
TGTGCCAGCAGCCATATAGCGGGGAGCTCCTACAATGAGCAGTTCTTC
CASSHIAGSSYNEQFF
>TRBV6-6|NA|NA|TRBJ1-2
TGTGCCAGCAGTTCCCAACAGCTTAACTATGGCTACACCTTC
CASSSQQLNYGYTF
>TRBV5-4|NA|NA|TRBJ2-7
TGTGCCAGCAGGTTGGACAGTGACGGTTCCTACGAGCAGTACTTC
CASRLDSDGSYEQYF
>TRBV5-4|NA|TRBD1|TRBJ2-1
TGTGCCAGCAGCCAAGGACAGGGGGGTTCAATGAGGCAGTTCTTC
CASSQGQGGSMRQFF
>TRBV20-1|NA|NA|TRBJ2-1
TGCAGTGCTTCGGGATTTGGTGAGCAGTTCTTC
CSASGFGEQFF
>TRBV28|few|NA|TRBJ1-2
TGTGCCAGCACATTCCAGGGATTAAGCTACACCTTC
CASTFQGLSYTF
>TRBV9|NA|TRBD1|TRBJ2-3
TGTGCCAGCAGCGTAGGGACAGGGGATTACACAGATACGCAGTATTTT
CASSVGTGDYTDTQYF
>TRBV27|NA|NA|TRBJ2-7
TGTGCCAGCAGTCCCACACGGATAGCCTACGAGCAGTACTTC
CASSPTRIAYEQYF
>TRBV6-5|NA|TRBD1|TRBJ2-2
TGTGCCACGAAACCGGGACAGGGCTACACCGGGGAGCTGTTTTTT
CATKPGQGYTGELFF
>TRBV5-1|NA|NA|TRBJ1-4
TGCGCCAGCAGCCCCACACAGGGAGGTAGTGAAAAACTGTTTTTT
CASSPTQGGSEKLFF
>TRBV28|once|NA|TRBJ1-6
TGTGCCAGCAGTTCGGGTGGACCCTATAATTCACCCCTCCACTTT
CASSSGGPYNSPLHF
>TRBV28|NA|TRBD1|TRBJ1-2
TGTGCCAGCAGTTTGTATACAGGGGCCATTGGTGGCTACACCTTC
CASSLYTGAIGGYTF
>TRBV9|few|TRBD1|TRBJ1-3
TGTGCCAGCAGCGCAGGGGGGACAGGGGGCGCCTTTTCTGGAAACACCATATATTTT
CASSAGGTGGAFSGNTIYF
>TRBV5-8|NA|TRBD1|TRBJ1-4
TGTGCCAGCAGTCCTGCGGGACAGAATAATGAAAAACTGTTTTTT
CASSPAGQNNEKLFF
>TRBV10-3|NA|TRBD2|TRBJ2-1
TGTGCCATAGTCGGAGGGAGGGCCTACAATGAGCAGTTCTTC
CAIVGGRAYNEQFF
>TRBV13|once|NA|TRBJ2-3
TGTGCCAGCAGCTTAGCCACTTCAGATACGCAGTATTTT
CASSLATSDTQYF
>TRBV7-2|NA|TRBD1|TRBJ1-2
TGTGCCAGCAGCGCCCGACAGGGGCCGGGGGGCTACACCTTC
CASSARQGPGGYTF
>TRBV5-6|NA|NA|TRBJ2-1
TGTGCCAGCAGCTTCCGAGTGAGGAGCTCCTACAATGAGCAGTTCTTC
CASSFRVRSSYNEQFF
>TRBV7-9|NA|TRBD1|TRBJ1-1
TGTGCCAGCAGCTTAAGGTACTCTGGGCAGGGGGCTGGCACTGAAGCTTTCTTT
CASSLRYSGQGAGTEAFF